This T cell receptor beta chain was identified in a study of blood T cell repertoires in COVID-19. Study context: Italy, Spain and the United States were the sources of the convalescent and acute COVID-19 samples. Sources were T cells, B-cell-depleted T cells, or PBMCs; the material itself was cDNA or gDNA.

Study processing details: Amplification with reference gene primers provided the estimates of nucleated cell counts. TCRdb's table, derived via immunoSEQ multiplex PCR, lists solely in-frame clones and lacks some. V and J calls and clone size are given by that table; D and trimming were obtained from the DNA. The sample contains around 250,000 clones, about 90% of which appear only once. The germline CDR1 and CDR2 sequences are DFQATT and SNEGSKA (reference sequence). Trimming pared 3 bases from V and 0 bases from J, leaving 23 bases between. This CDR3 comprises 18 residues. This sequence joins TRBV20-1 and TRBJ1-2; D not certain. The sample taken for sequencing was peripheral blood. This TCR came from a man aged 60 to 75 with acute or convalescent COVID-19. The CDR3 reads CSASFPLYEPSANYGYTF. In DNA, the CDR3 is TGCAGTGCTAGTTTCCCGCTTTACGAACCCTCAGCTAACTATGGCTACACCTTC.